A single sample gave rise to the 31 T cell receptor beta chains below, sequenced in a study of T cell responses to AZD1222 COVID-19 vaccine. Data came from immunoSEQ multiplex PCR; TCRdb stores just in-frame clones and leaves some out. Of under 110,000 clones in the sample, roughly 87% were seen once. This specimen consisted of peripheral blood, obtained on day 0 of AZD1222 vaccination. These receptors originate from an adult in good health.

The chain is built from TRBV9 and TRBJ2-2; the D gene is possibly TRBD1 (6 bases). With 3 bases removed from V and 5 bases from J, the gap between germline ends came to 11 bases. In germline, CDR1 is SGDLS, CDR2 YYNGEE. The CDR3 sequence is 14 residues long. The CDR3 region has the DNA TGTGCCAGCAGCGGTATACAGGGTACCGGGGAGCTGTTTTTT. Residues: CASSGIQGTGELFF.

The gene calls are TRBV3-1 (or the pseudogene TRBV3-2) and TRBJ1-1; the D is unclear. The CDR3 spans 14 residues. V was clipped by 0 bases and J by 0 bases, with 5 bases between them. Germline V lookup: CDR1 LGHDT, CDR2 YNNKEL (reference sequence). The CDR3, as DNA: TGTGCCAGCAGCCAAGACACTGTGAACACTGAAGCTTTCTTT. Protein product: CASSQDTVNTEAFF.

CDR3 residues: CASSISHLLAQYEQYF. In nucleotides, the CDR3 is TGTGCCAGTAGTATATCCCACCTACTAGCGCAGTACGAGCAGTACTTC. J is TRBJ2-7 and V is TRBV19; 7 positions agree with TRBD2. V was pared by 2 bases and J by 4 bases, with 11 bases of the junction left unmatched. The CDR3 contains 16 residues. Germline V gene sequence: CDR1 LNHDA, CDR2 SQIVND (reference sequence). The complete variable domain, with remaining parts taken from reference TRBV19 and TRBJ2-7, reads DGGITQSPKYLFRKEGQNVTLSCEQNLNHDAMYWYRQDPGQGLRLIYYSQIVNDFQKGDIAEGYSVSREKKESFPLTVTSAQKNPTAFYLCASSISHLLAQYEQYFGPGTRLTVT.

This chain links TRBV11-3 with TRBJ2-2; D might be TRBD2 (5 bases). Germline V gene data show CDR1 as SGHNT and CDR2 as YENEEA. Trimming removed 6 bases at V and 7 bases at J, with 15 bases between. The CDR3 has 14 residues. CDR3 loop: CASRAHRGIGELFF. The CDR3 nucleotides are TGTGCCAGCAGGGCCCACCGGGGAATCGGGGAGCTGTTTTTT.

Note on this clone: Within the sample, other DNA sequences also encode this same CDR3. The chain uses TRBV5-1 and TRBJ2-3, with TRBD2 matching 14 bases. CDR3 size: 19 residues. The junction had 6 bases not matched to a gene; V was cut back by 0 bases and J by 0 bases. Germline CDR1 SGHRS, CDR2 YFSETQ. CDR3 loop: CASSLGLAGGLSSTDTQYF. The DNA of the CDR3 is TGCGCCAGCAGCTTGGGACTAGCGGGAGGGCTATCTAGCACAGATACGCAGTATTTT.

The rearrangement joins TRBV3-1 (or the pseudogene TRBV3-2) to TRBJ2-1, with TRBD2 identical over 10 bases. The CDR3 contains 17 residues. V shed 0 bases and J 7 bases; nucleotides not matched to a gene: 9. Germline CDR1 LGHDT, CDR2 YNNKEL (reference sequence). Here the CDR3 reads CASSQDRTSGRGNEQFF. The DNA for the CDR3 is TGTGCCAGCAGCCAAGATCGTACCAGCGGGAGGGGAAATGAGCAGTTCTTC.

The chain links TRBV28 to TRBJ1-5; 9 positions match TRBD1. The CDR3 has 15 residues. With V trimmed by 8 bases and J by 6 bases, 11 bases remained unmatched. CDR1 and CDR2 from the germline V gene are MDHEN and SYDVKM. The CDR3 nucleotides read TGTGCCAGCGGGTCTCCGGGACAGGGCTTTCAGCCCCAGCATTTT. This codes for CASGSPGQGFQPQHF.

This chain uses TRBV6-5 with TRBJ2-7; maybe TRBD2 (6 bases). Germline V gene data show CDR1 as MNHEY and CDR2 as SVGAGI. Trimming removed 6 bases at V and 0 bases at J, with 12 bases between. The length of the CDR3 is 14 residues. DNA of the CDR3: TGTGCCAGCAGCCCCGGGGGAGGCTCCTACGAGCAGTACTTC. Translating gives CASSPGGGSYEQYF.

This chain joins TRBV28 and TRBJ1-2, with D unresolved. V was pared by 4 bases and J by 0 bases, with 3 bases between. The germline gives CDR1 MDHEN, CDR2 SYDVKM. This CDR3 is built from 12 residues. The CDR3 spells CASSSSNYGYTF. As DNA, the CDR3 is TGTGCCAGCAGTTCCTCTAACTATGGCTACACCTTC.

The J gene is TRBJ2-7, the V gene TRBV6-5, with D unresolved. V gave up 6 bases and J gave up 1 base, with 13 bases separating them. CDR3 size: 14 residues. Germline CDR1 MNHEY, CDR2 SVGAGI. The CDR3 region has the DNA TGTGCCAGCAGGGCGACCGGTCAGTCCTACGAGCAGTACTTC. Translated: CASRATGQSYEQYF.

The chain joins TRBV28 to TRBJ1-2, with 9 bases aligning to TRBD1. V gave up 5 bases and J gave up 9 bases; unmatched junction bases: 10. Germline V gives CDR1 MDHEN, CDR2 SYDVKM. The CDR3 is made up of 14 amino acids. CDR3 loop: CASSSGQGTGRYTF. The DNA for the CDR3 is TGTGCCAGCAGTAGCGGACAGGGGACGGGACGCTACACCTTC.

This chain joins TRBV5-1 and TRBJ2-5; D gene uncertain. V was pared by 3 bases and J by 5 bases, with 14 bases between. The CDR3 runs 14 residues. CDR1 is SGHRS and CDR2 is YFSETQ in the germline V gene. CDR3 sequence: CASSSKLTTETQYF. CDR3 DNA: TGCGCCAGCAGCTCCAAACTTACAACCGAGACCCAGTACTTC.

This sequence joins TRBV5-1 and TRBJ2-3, with 10 bases matching TRBD2. The CDR3 has 15 amino acids. Looked up from germline, CDR1 is SGHRS and CDR2 is YFSETQ. The V and J ends lost 3 bases and 3 bases, in that order; junction bases with no gene match: 4. CDR3 residues: CASSSSGRATDTQYF. CDR3 DNA: TGCGCCAGCAGCTCGAGCGGGAGGGCGACAGATACGCAGTATTTT. The full variable domain, with the rest looked up from reference TRBV5-1 and TRBJ2-3, is KAGVTQTPRYLIKTRGQQVTLSCSPISGHRSVSWYQQTPGQGLQFLFEYFSETQRNKGNFPGRFSGRQFSNSRSEMNVSTLELGDSALYLCASSSSGRATDTQYFGPGTRLTVL.

The rearrangement links TRBV7-9 to TRBJ2-2; D may match TRBD1 or TRBD2 (5 bases each). The CDR3 extends over 14 amino acids. Trimming took off 3 bases at V and 6 bases at J, with 11 bases between the two ends. The germline V gene has CDR1 SEHNR and CDR2 FQNEAQ (reference sequence). The CDR3 sequence: CASSLRGEAGELFF. CDR3 nucleotide sequence: TGTGCCAGCAGCTTGAGGGGAGAGGCCGGGGAGCTGTTTTTT.

The rearrangement links TRBV29-1 to TRBJ1-2; 9 bases match TRBD1. Germline V gene lookup returns CDR1 SQVTM and CDR2 ANQGSEA. V shed 4 bases, J shed 8 bases, and the junction held 5 bases outside the gene matches. The CDR3 runs 12 residues. The CDR3 DNA reads TGCAGCGTTGTACAGGGGGCGTGGGGCTACACCTTC. It yields the protein CSVVQGAWGYTF.

In this sample, this clone turned up a few times. The chain combines TRBV6-5 with TRBJ2-1; D remains ambiguous. Per the germline V gene, CDR1 is MNHEY and CDR2 is SVGAGI. The CDR3 contains 14 residues. V gave up 8 bases and J gave up 8 bases, with 19 bases separating them. This CDR3 is CASALRTRVHEQFF. The CDR3 DNA reads TGTGCCAGCGCACTTCGGACCCGTGTCCATGAGCAGTTCTTC.

The genes are TRBV6-5 and TRBJ2-1; D ambiguous. There are 14 residues in the CDR3. Trimming shortened V by 8 bases and J by 2 bases, and 13 bases separated the two germline ends. Germline values: CDR1 MNHEY, CDR2 SVGAGI. CDR3 nucleotide sequence: TGTGCCAGCCGAGAAAGGGCAGCCTACAATGAGCAGTTCTTC. Translation gives CASRERAAYNEQFF.

The chain combines TRBV21-1 with TRBJ2-1; the D call of TRBD2 is as the table states it, not checked on the DNA. TRBV21-1 is reported as a pseudogene. This CDR3 is built from 17 residues. The CDR3 bases are TGTGCCAGCAGCAAATTGGTAGCGGGAGCAAGGTACAATGAGCAGTTCTTC. Translating it yields CASSKLVAGARYNEQFF.

The chain is built from TRBV19 and TRBJ1-4, with 9 bases aligning to TRBD1. This CDR3 comprises 15 residues. The germline gives CDR1 LNHDA, CDR2 SQIVND (reference sequence). V lost 9 bases and J lost 3; bases outside the gene matches: 8. The CDR3 coding sequence is TGTGCCAGCTGGGACAGGGATAGTGCTAATGAAAAACTGTTTTTT. Translating it yields CASWDRDSANEKLFF. Filled out from reference TRBV19 and TRBJ1-4, the complete variable domain reads DGGITQSPKYLFRKEGQNVTLSCEQNLNHDAMYWYRQDPGQGLRLIYYSQIVNDFQKGDIAEGYSVSREKKESFPLTVTSAQKNPTAFYLCASWDRDSANEKLFFGSGTQLSVL.

This chain links TRBV19 with TRBJ1-2; D ambiguous. The germline V gene has CDR1 LNHDA and CDR2 SQIVND (reference sequence). The CDR3 sequence is 16 residues long. V lost 7 bases and J lost 4, with 22 bases in between. CDR3 sequence (DNA): TGTGCCAGTAACGATAAGGGATCTGGGAAACCCTATGGCTACACCTTC. Translated: CASNDKGSGKPYGYTF. Drawing the rest from reference TRBV19 and TRBJ1-2, the complete variable domain is DGGITQSPKYLFRKEGQNVTLSCEQNLNHDAMYWYRQDPGQGLRLIYYSQIVNDFQKGDIAEGYSVSREKKESFPLTVTSAQKNPTAFYLCASNDKGSGKPYGYTFGSGTRLTVV.

The chain recombines TRBV29-1 with TRBJ1-2, with D perhaps TRBD1 (5 bases). Trimming removed 1 base at V and 6 bases at J, with 15 bases between. There are 14 residues in the CDR3. CDR1 is SQVTM, CDR2 ANQGSEA, per germline. CDR3 protein: CSVEVAGRWNGYTF. The CDR3 DNA is TGCAGCGTTGAAGTAGCAGGGAGGTGGAATGGCTACACCTTC.

The chain uses TRBV11-3 and TRBJ2-7, with unresolved D. The CDR3 runs to 13 residues. Deletions cut 1 base from V and 4 bases from J, with 8 bases between. Germline V gene sequence: CDR1 SGHNT, CDR2 YENEEA. The CDR3: CASSLGPTYEQYF. The CDR3 nucleotides read TGTGCCAGCAGCTTAGGTCCCACTTACGAGCAGTACTTC.

The table lists this clone with many counts. This chain joins TRBV6-6 and TRBJ2-6, with 7 bases that match TRBD1. Germline values: CDR1 MNHNY, CDR2 SVGAGI (reference sequence). With V trimmed by 5 bases and J by 1 base, 14 bases remained unmatched. The CDR3 consists of 19 residues. The CDR3 DNA follows: TGTGCCAGCAGTCGATACAGACAGGGTGGGGCTTCTGGGGCCAACGTCCTGACTTTC. Protein product: CASSRYRQGGASGANVLTF.

The chain has TRBV7-9 and TRBJ2-7; D is undetermined. CDR3 length: 16 amino acids. Trimming took 1 base from V and 2 from J, leaving 15 bases between them. CDR1 is SEHNR and CDR2 is FQNEAQ in the germline V gene (reference sequence). Here the CDR3 DNA reads TGTGCCAGCAGCTTAGACCCGACAAGGCTTCCCTACGAGCAGTACTTC. Translated, it gives CASSLDPTRLPYEQYF.

The chain recombines TRBV5-1 with TRBJ2-7; either TRBD1 or TRBD2 may fit D (5 bases each). Germline V gene lookup returns CDR1 SGHRS and CDR2 YFSETQ. Trimming shortened V by 2 bases and J by 2 bases, and 11 bases separated the two germline ends. The CDR3 runs to 14 residues. This chain's CDR3 is CASSFSGRTYEQYF. In DNA form, the CDR3 reads TGCGCCAGCAGCTTTTCGGGACGGACCTACGAGCAGTACTTC. The variable domain in full, with the rest retrieved from reference TRBV5-1 and TRBJ2-7, is KAGVTQTPRYLIKTRGQQVTLSCSPISGHRSVSWYQQTPGQGLQFLFEYFSETQRNKGNFPGRFSGRQFSNSRSEMNVSTLELGDSALYLCASSFSGRTYEQYFGPGTRLTVT.

V is TRBV5-5 and J is TRBJ2-1; 7 positions agree with TRBD2. The CDR3 extends over 13 amino acids. The trim removed 4 bases at V and 5 bases at J, leaving 3 bases unmatched. Germline V gene lookup returns CDR1 SGHKS and CDR2 YYEKEE (reference sequence). CDR3 sequence reads: CASSSGTNNEQFF. The CDR3 nucleotides are TGTGCCAGCAGCAGCGGGACTAACAATGAGCAGTTCTTC.

The chain uses TRBV30 and TRBJ1-6; the match to TRBD1 covers 9 bases. Looked up from germline, CDR1 is GTSNPN and CDR2 is SVGIG (reference sequence). The length of the CDR3 is 17 residues. V lost 1 base, J lost 3 bases, and 7 bases stayed unmatched. CDR3: CAWSGSRTGDYNSPLHF. In nucleotides, the CDR3 is TGTGCCTGGAGTGGGAGCCGGACAGGGGACTATAATTCACCCCTCCACTTT.

Here the CDR3 DNA reads TGTGCCAGCAGCCGGAGGGATACGCAGTATTTT. It codes for CASSRRDTQYF. The V and J genes are TRBV6-5 and TRBJ2-3; D might be TRBD2 (5 bases). CDR1 is MNHEY, CDR2 SVGAGI, per germline. The V end lost 6 bases, the J end lost 6 bases, and 7 bases lay between the germline ends. The CDR3 is 11 residues long.

This clone was observed once. CDR3 in amino acids: CASSLRRGEVSEAFF. CDR3 nucleotides: TGCGCCAGCAGCCTGCGACGGGGAGAAGTGTCTGAAGCTTTCTTT. The chain is built from TRBV5-1 and TRBJ1-1, with no clear D. Germline assignment: CDR1 SGHRS and CDR2 YFSETQ. Trimming pared 4 bases from V and 6 bases from J, leaving 19 bases between. This CDR3 spans 15 amino acids.

The chain has TRBV6-1 and TRBJ1-6, with no clear D. Trimming took off 1 base at V and 8 bases at J, with 9 bases between the two ends. The CDR3 covers 14 residues. The germline CDR1 and CDR2 sequences are MNHNS and SASEGT. The CDR3 is CASSEVPMDSPLHF. Here the CDR3 DNA reads TGTGCCAGCAGTGAAGTCCCCATGGATTCACCCCTCCACTTT.

This sequence joins TRBV18 and TRBJ1-4; no clear D. Germline V gene data show CDR1 as KGHSH and CDR2 as LQKENI. CDR3 length: 14 residues. The germline V and J ends were trimmed by 6 bases and 0 bases, with 8 bases remaining between them. CDR3 bases: TGTGCCAGCTCTCTGGCGGCAACTAATGAAAAACTGTTTTTT. Protein product: CASSLAATNEKLFF.